This T cell receptor (beta chain) was sequenced for a study of response to subunit inactivated influenza vaccine. Study-wide results and limits: Authors proposed each seasonal influenza vaccination draws in few new T cells.

The CDR3 sequence is 16 residues long. V lost 4 bases, J lost 7 bases, and 13 bases stayed unmatched. CDR1 and CDR2 (germline): LGHDT, YNNKEL (reference sequence). In this sample, this clonotype turned up many times. Its antigen is as yet unknown. One entry per CDR3 protein results from TCRdb running MiXCR on the RT-PCR reads. The table has a few hundred thousand distinct CDR3 sequences, less than 7.5% seen once. V and J are TRBV3-1 and TRBJ2-1; 7 nucleotides match TRBD1. The clonotype was recovered from a man in his fifties or sixties who received an inactivated influenza vaccine. The material was PBMCs from blood, obtained roughly 24 months after vaccination. CDR3 residues: CASSLYLRDSNNEQFF. Written as DNA, the CDR3 is TGTGCCAGCAGCCTATATCTCCGGGACAGCAATAATGAGCAGTTCTTC.